The 4 T cell receptor beta chains given below trace back to one sample, sequenced in a study of cytomegalovirus exposure and HLA in healthy donors. PCR primers comprised 60 Vbeta and 13 Jbeta primers. Some clones are missing from TCRdb's copy, which holds only in-frame ones; the method was immunoSEQ multiplex PCR. The sample consists of about 120,000 clones, 65% to 80% of them appearing once. Sequenced material: PBMCs. These receptors came from a man aged 40-50 years in good health and CMV-seropositive.

This chain uses TRBV19 with TRBJ1-2; no reliable D call. The CDR3 extends over 12 amino acids. Germline CDR1 LNHDA, CDR2 SQIVND (reference sequence). V was trimmed by 2 bases and J by 5 bases, leaving 6 bases between them. The CDR3 loop reads CASSIREYGYTF. The CDR3 DNA sequence: TGTGCCAGTAGTATACGGGAATATGGCTACACCTTC.

The V and J genes are TRBV4-2 and TRBJ2-5; a possible D gene is TRBD1 (6 bases). V lost 4 bases, J lost 0 bases, and 12 bases lay in between. CDR3 size: 15 residues. The germline gives CDR1 LGHNA, CDR2 YNFKEQ. The CDR3 DNA reads TGTGCCAGCAGCCCGTCGACAGGAAACCAAGAGACCCAGTACTTC. It is translated as CASSPSTGNQETQYF.

This clone showed up just once. The V gene is TRBV28, the J gene TRBJ1-2, with D perhaps TRBD1 (6 bases). In germline, CDR1 is MDHEN, CDR2 SYDVKM. V was shortened by 6 bases and J by 8 bases, with 19 bases between the two germline ends. This CDR3 is built from 14 residues. CDR3 in DNA: TGTGCCAGCAGCTCCAACCCAGGGGTTAAAGGCTACACCTTC. Encoded protein: CASSSNPGVKGYTF.

In its sample, this clone was seen a few times. This rearrangement joins TRBV27 to TRBJ1-5; D is undetermined. CDR1 is MNHEY and CDR2 is SMNVEV in the germline V gene (reference sequence). The CDR3 runs to 15 residues. V gave up 6 bases and J gave up 2 bases, with 14 bases separating them. CDR3 in DNA: TGTGCCAGCAGCCCCGCGGGGAGTCGCAATCAGCCCCAGCATTTT. Its protein is CASSPAGSRNQPQHF.